This passage covers 21 T cell receptor beta chains from one sample sequenced in a study of blood T cell repertoires in COVID-19. The table came from immunoSEQ multiplex PCR; TCRdb's copy has only in-frame clones and leaves some out. The profile shows 190,000 or so clones, over 70% of them singletons. The source material was peripheral blood. These receptors were taken from a man aged 50 to 59 with active or convalescent COVID-19.

A remark on this clone: Other DNA sequences in this specimen translate into the identical CDR3. The rearrangement uses TRBV27 and TRBJ1-6; D not certain. In germline, CDR1 is MNHEY, CDR2 SMNVEV (reference sequence). Trimming took 2 bases from V and 3 from J, leaving 8 bases between them. The CDR3 contains 15 residues. CDR3 region: CASSLAGFYNSPLHF. The DNA of the CDR3 is TGTGCCAGCAGTTTAGCGGGTTTCTATAATTCACCCCTCCACTTT.

The chain combines TRBV25-1 with TRBJ2-2; 11 nucleotides align to TRBD1. The trim removed 7 bases at V and 4 bases at J, leaving 5 bases unmatched. CDR1 and CDR2 from the germline V gene are MGHDK and SYGVNS. This CDR3 region has 15 residues. CDR3 sequence: CASKGTGGFTGELFF. The CDR3, as DNA: TGTGCCAGCAAGGGGACAGGGGGTTTCACCGGGGAGCTGTTTTTT.

The genes are TRBV27 and TRBJ2-7; D possibly corresponds to TRBD1 (5 bases). V lost 3 bases, J lost 3 bases, and 12 bases lay in between. CDR1 and CDR2 from the germline V gene are MNHEY and SMNVEV (reference sequence). This CDR3 comprises 14 residues. CDR3 protein: CASSLGQGLYEQYF. The DNA of the CDR3 is TGTGCCAGCAGTTTGGGCCAGGGTCTCTACGAGCAGTACTTC.

The chain combines TRBV5-6 with TRBJ1-1; tentatively, D is TRBD1 (6 bases). CDR3 size: 14 residues. Germline lookup yields CDR1 SGHDT and CDR2 YYEEEE. Trimming took 4 bases from V and 1 from J, leaving 11 bases between them. CDR3 region: CASSPTGRNTEAFF. CDR3 sequence (DNA): TGTGCCAGCAGCCCGACAGGCCGGAACACTGAAGCTTTCTTT.

V usage is TRBV6-5 and J usage is TRBJ1-1; D remains unclear. The V gene lost 7 bases and the J gene lost 4 bases, with 4 bases spanning the gap. The CDR3 is 10 residues long. From germline, CDR1 is MNHEY and CDR2 SVGAGI. The CDR3 spells CASILTEAFF. The CDR3 DNA sequence: TGTGCCAGCATTCTCACTGAAGCTTTCTTT.

This chain links TRBV4-1 with TRBJ1-2; 8 nucleotides agree with TRBD1. Germline CDR1 MGHRA, CDR2 YSYEKL. Germline trimming cut 6 bases from V and 4 bases from J; bases unmatched to any gene: 10. The CDR3 extends over 15 amino acids. In DNA, the CDR3 is TGCGCCAGCAGTATCTCCGGGACAGGTTCCTATGGCTACACCTTC. Translating it yields CASSISGTGSYGYTF.

This clone was found a few times. The sample has other DNA sequences that encode this CDR3 too. The chain employs TRBV27 and TRBJ1-1, with D uncertain. The CDR3 is 14 residues long. The germline V gene has CDR1 MNHEY and CDR2 SMNVEV (reference sequence). V lost 5 bases, J lost 1 base, and 11 bases lay in between. The CDR3 region is CASSPRGKNTEAFF. In nucleotides, the CDR3 is TGTGCCAGCAGTCCCAGAGGGAAGAACACTGAAGCTTTCTTT.

This chain joins TRBV6-6 and TRBJ2-6; possibly TRBD1 for D (6 bases). This CDR3 is 14 amino acids long. Germline V lookup: CDR1 MNHNY, CDR2 SVGAGI (reference sequence). The V gene lost 2 bases and the J gene lost 11 bases, with 13 bases spanning the gap. The CDR3 is CASSYINRAHVLTF. Here the CDR3 DNA reads TGTGCCAGCAGTTACATTAACAGGGCACACGTCCTGACTTTC.

The chain recombines TRBV10-3 with TRBJ1-3; perhaps TRBD1 as D (5 bases). The CDR3 is 15 amino acids. Trimming shortened V by 5 bases and J by 1 base, and 12 bases separated the two germline ends. The V gene's germline CDR1 is ENHRY and CDR2 SYGVKD. The chain's CDR3 is CAISTPRGSGNTIYF. CDR3 nucleotides: TGTGCCATCAGTACTCCAAGGGGTTCTGGAAACACCATATATTTT.

The chain carries TRBV6-5 and TRBJ1-1; the D gene is possibly TRBD1 (6 bases). With 6 bases removed from V and 7 bases from J, the gap between germline ends came to 21 bases. The CDR3 contains 15 residues. CDR1 is MNHEY and CDR2 is SVGAGI in the germline V gene. CDR3 sequence: CASSRQVGSPGEAFF. DNA of the CDR3: TGTGCCAGCAGCCGACAGGTTGGCTCACCAGGTGAAGCTTTCTTT.

This chain uses TRBV5-6 with TRBJ2-7; D is unresolved. CDR1 is SGHDT, CDR2 YYEEEE, per germline. Trimming stripped 3 bases from V and 4 bases from J, with 5 bases between. The CDR3 totals 11 residues. This CDR3 is CASSWRYEQYF. Written as DNA, the CDR3 is TGTGCCAGCAGCTGGCGGTACGAGCAGTACTTC. The whole variable domain, remainder taken from reference TRBV5-6 and TRBJ2-7, is DAGVTQSPTHLIKTRGQQVTLRCSPKSGHDTVSWYQQALGQGPQFIFQYYEEEERQRGNFPDRFSGHQFPNYSSELNVNALLLGDSALYLCASSWRYEQYFGPGTRLTVT.

In DNA form, the CDR3 reads TGTGCCACCAGTCCGGGACAGGGGGACAATGAGCAGTTCTTC. Its translation: CATSPGQGDNEQFF. The chain joins TRBV24-1 to TRBJ2-1; the match to TRBD1 covers 11 bases. V was pared by 6 bases and J by 5 bases, with 2 bases of the junction left unmatched. The CDR3 is 14 residues long. The germline V gene has CDR1 KGHDR and CDR2 SFDVKD.

V usage is TRBV3-1 (or the pseudogene TRBV3-2) and J usage is TRBJ2-7, with D hard to call. The CDR3 consists of 13 residues. Trimming cost V 4 bases and J 1 base, with 8 bases left between them. The germline gives CDR1 LGHDT, CDR2 YNNKEL (reference sequence). The CDR3 sequence: CASSLWRSYEQYF. DNA of the CDR3: TGTGCCAGCAGCCTCTGGAGATCCTACGAGCAGTACTTC.

This clone has only a few counts. J is TRBJ2-7 and V is TRBV23-1; 9 positions match TRBD2. TRBV23-1 is noted as an ORF with a role that remains uncertain. V gave up 6 bases and J gave up 7 bases; unmatched junction bases: 7. The CDR3 covers 13 residues. CDR3 DNA sequence: TGCGCCAGCAGACCGGGACTAGCAGGGGAGCAGTACTTC. This sequence encodes CASRPGLAGEQYF.

The chain couples TRBV4-1 to TRBJ1-2; D is unclear. The CDR3 extends over 14 amino acids. With 0 bases removed from V and 5 bases from J, the gap between germline ends came to 10 bases. CDR1 MGHRA and CDR2 YSYEKL come from the germline V gene. The CDR3 DNA reads TGCGCCAGCAGCCAAGATATTAATCGGTATGGCTACACCTTC. Protein product: CASSQDINRYGYTF.

V and J are TRBV10-1 and TRBJ2-7; 9 positions match TRBD1. J lost 6 bases, V lost 10 bases, and 10 bases had no gene match. Germline loops: CDR1 WNHNN, CDR2 SYGVQD (reference sequence). This CDR3 contains 13 residues. Here the CDR3 reads CANPPGQGCEQYF. The CDR3 nucleotides are TGCGCCAACCCCCCGGGACAGGGCTGCGAGCAGTACTTC.

The chain uses TRBV18 and TRBJ2-3; D call uncertain. Germline-derived CDR1 and CDR2 are KGHSH and LQKENI. The CDR3 sequence is 16 residues long. V was trimmed by 2 bases and J by 7 bases, leaving 19 bases between them. The DNA of the CDR3 is TGTGCCAGCTCACCAACCGCGCTAGATATCATCAATACGCAGTATTTT. It encodes CASSPTALDIINTQYF.

The rearrangement uses TRBV3-1 (or the pseudogene TRBV3-2) and TRBJ1-1, with D perhaps matching TRBD1 (5 bases). The germline V gene has CDR1 LGHDT and CDR2 YNNKEL (reference sequence). The CDR3 consists of 17 residues. Trimming pared 0 bases from V and 4 bases from J, leaving 18 bases between. The CDR3 DNA follows: TGTGCCAGCAGCCAAGAGGCCGAGAAGGGGATAGGCACTGAAGCTTTCTTT. It codes for CASSQEAEKGIGTEAFF.

There are a few counts of this clone. V usage is TRBV6-1 and J usage is TRBJ1-1; D is perhaps TRBD1 (6 bases). V lost 1 base and J 11 bases, leaving 11 bases between the germline ends. CDR3 length: 12 amino acids. The germline CDR1 and CDR2 sequences are MNHNS and SASEGT. CDR3 residues: CASSEVGARAFF. As DNA, the CDR3 is TGTGCCAGCAGTGAAGTGGGGGCGCGGGCTTTCTTT.

V gene TRBV6-6 combines with J gene TRBJ2-2; TRBD1 is a possible D gene (5 bases). This CDR3 comprises 15 residues. Germline CDR1 is MNHNY and CDR2 is SVGAGI (reference sequence). V was shortened by 2 bases and J by 0 bases, with 7 bases between the two germline ends. As DNA, the CDR3 is TGTGCCAGCAGTTACGGGGCAGCGAACACCGGGGAGCTGTTTTTT. Protein sequence: CASSYGAANTGELFF.

This clone was counted between two and nine times. The chain employs TRBV25-1 and TRBJ2-3, with D possibly being TRBD1 (6 bases). The CDR3 spans 14 residues. Germline CDR1 MGHDK, CDR2 SYGVNS. With 4 bases removed from V and 0 bases from J, the gap between germline ends came to 8 bases. The CDR3, as DNA: TGTGCCAGCAGTGTTACAGGGAGCACAGATACGCAGTATTTT. Translated: CASSVTGSTDTQYF.